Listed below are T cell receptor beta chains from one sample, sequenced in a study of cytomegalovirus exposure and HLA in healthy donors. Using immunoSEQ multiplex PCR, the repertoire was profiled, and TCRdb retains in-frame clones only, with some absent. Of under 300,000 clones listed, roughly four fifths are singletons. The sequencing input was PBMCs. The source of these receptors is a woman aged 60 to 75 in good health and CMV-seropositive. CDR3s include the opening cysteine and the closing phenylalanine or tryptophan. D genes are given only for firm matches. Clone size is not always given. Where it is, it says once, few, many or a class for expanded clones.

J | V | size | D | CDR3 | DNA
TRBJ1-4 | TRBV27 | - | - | CASSFSGFEKLFF | TGTGCCAGCAGTTTTTCGGGGTTTGAAAAACTGTTTTTT
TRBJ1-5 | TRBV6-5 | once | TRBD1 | CASRPGTGYQPQHF | TGTGCCAGCAGACCCGGGACAGGGTATCAGCCCCAGCATTTT
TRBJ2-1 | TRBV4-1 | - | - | CASSQRHGNHEQFF | TGCGCCAGCAGCCAAAGACACGGAAATCATGAGCAGTTCTTC
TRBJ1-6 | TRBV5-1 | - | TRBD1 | CASSWGTGDNSPLHF | TGCGCCAGCAGCTGGGGGACAGGGGATAATTCACCCCTCCACTTT
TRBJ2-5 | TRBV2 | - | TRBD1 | CASSRGDRVVETQYF | TGTGCCAGCAGCCGAGGGGACAGGGTTGTAGAGACCCAGTACTTC
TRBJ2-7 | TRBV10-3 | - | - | CAIKAGLGDEQYF | TGTGCCATCAAGGCAGGGTTGGGTGACGAGCAGTACTTC
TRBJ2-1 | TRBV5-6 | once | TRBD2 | CASSLSSGSLDEQFF | TGTGCCAGCAGCTTGTCTAGCGGGAGTCTCGATGAGCAGTTCTTC
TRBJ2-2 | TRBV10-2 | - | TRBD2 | CASTGGWFTSGNTGELFF | TGCGCCAGCACCGGGGGGTGGTTTACTAGCGGGAACACCGGGGAGCTGTTTTTT
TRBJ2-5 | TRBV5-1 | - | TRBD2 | CASSPQAGGETQYF | TGCGCCAGCAGCCCACAAGCGGGGGGAGAGACCCAGTACTTC
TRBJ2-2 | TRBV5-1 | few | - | CASSWQGQGFTGELFF | TGCGCCAGCAGCTGGCAAGGGCAGGGATTCACCGGGGAGCTGTTTTTT
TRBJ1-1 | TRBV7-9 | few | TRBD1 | CASSPGGGENTEAFF | TGTGCCAGCAGCCCTGGAGGGGGCGAGAACACTGAAGCTTTCTTT
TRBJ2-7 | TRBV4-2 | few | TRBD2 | CASSRDPGGSYEQYF | TGTGCCAGCAGCCGAGACCCCGGGGGGTCCTACGAGCAGTACTTC
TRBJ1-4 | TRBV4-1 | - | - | CASSQETGLIEKLFF | TGCGCCAGCAGCCAAGAAACCGGGTTAATTGAAAAACTGTTTTTT
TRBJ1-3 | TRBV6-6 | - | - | CASRGGSGNTIYF | TGTGCCAGCAGGGGGGGGTCTGGAAACACCATATATTTT
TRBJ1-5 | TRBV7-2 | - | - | CASSQGGEYIQPQHF | TGTGCCAGCAGCCAAGGGGGGGAATATATCCAGCCCCAGCATTTT
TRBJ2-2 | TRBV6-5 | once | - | CASRKPGANTGELFF | TGTGCCAGCAGGAAACCAGGGGCGAACACCGGGGAGCTGTTTTTT
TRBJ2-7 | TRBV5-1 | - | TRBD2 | CASSPGGGYEQYF | TGCGCCAGCAGCCCCGGGGGGGGATACGAGCAGTACTTC
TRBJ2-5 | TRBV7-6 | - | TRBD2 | CASSLGTSRTQYF | TGTGCCAGCAGCTTAGGGACTAGCAGAACCCAGTACTTC
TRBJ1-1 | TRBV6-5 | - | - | CASKRTANTEAFF | TGTGCCAGTAAAAGGACAGCGAACACTGAAGCTTTCTTT
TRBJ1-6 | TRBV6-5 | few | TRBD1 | CASSDRGRSPLHF | TGTGCCAGCAGCGACAGGGGGCGATCACCCCTCCACTTT
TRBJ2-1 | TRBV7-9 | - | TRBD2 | CSSSLGSGPYNEQFF | TGTTCCAGCAGCTTAGGTAGCGGGCCCTACAATGAGCAGTTCTTC
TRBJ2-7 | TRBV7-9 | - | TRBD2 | CASSLGRQDRLAGDEQYF | TGTGCCAGCAGCTTAGGACGTCAAGACCGACTAGCGGGGGACGAGCAGTACTTC
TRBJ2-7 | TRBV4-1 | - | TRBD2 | CASSPYSSGRYEQYF | TGCGCCAGCAGCCCGTACTCTAGCGGGAGGTACGAGCAGTACTTC
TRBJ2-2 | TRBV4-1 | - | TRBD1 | CASSYRDRGFGELFF | TGCGCCAGCAGCTACCGGGACAGGGGGTTCGGGGAGCTGTTTTTT
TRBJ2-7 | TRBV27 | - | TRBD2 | CASSFSSGSYEQYF | TGTGCCAGCAGTTTCTCTAGCGGGAGTTACGAGCAGTACTTC
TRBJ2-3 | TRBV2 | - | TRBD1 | CASSASRGGDTQYF | TGTGCCAGCAGTGCATCTAGAGGGGGCGATACGCAGTATTTT
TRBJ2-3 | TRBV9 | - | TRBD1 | CASSVAMGQVPPVAQYF | TGTGCCAGCAGCGTAGCTATGGGACAGGTCCCCCCAGTTGCGCAGTATTTT
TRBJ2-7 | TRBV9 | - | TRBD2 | CASSPRVAGAEQYF | TGTGCCAGCAGCCCCCGGGTAGCGGGAGCCGAGCAGTACTTC
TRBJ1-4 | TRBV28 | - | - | CASSSYLNRGTNEKLFF | TGTGCCAGCAGTTCTTACTTGAATAGGGGAACTAATGAAAAACTGTTTTTT
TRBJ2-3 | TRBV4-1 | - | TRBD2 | CASRGDTRRLAGDGTDTQYF | TGCGCCAGCAGGGGGGACACTCGGAGACTAGCGGGAGATGGAACAGATACGCAGTATTTT
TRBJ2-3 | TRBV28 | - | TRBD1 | CASDSGLGTGVTDTQYF | TGTGCCAGCGATTCAGGGCTAGGGACAGGGGTCACAGATACGCAGTATTTT
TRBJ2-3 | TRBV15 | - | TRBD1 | CATSRSPGQGGTDTQYF | TGTGCCACCAGCAGAAGCCCAGGACAGGGGGGCACAGATACGCAGTATTTT
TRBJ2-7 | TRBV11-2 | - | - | CASSLLVGAQREQYF | TGTGCCAGCAGCTTATTAGTTGGGGCCCAGCGCGAGCAGTACTTC
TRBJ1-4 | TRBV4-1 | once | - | CASSQDLVEIYEKLFF | TGCGCCAGCAGCCAAGATCTCGTGGAGATTTATGAAAAACTGTTTTTT
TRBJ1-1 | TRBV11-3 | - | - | CASNLAPRDLNIGEAFF | TGTGCCAGCAACCTTGCCCCCCGGGACTTGAATATCGGTGAAGCTTTCTTT
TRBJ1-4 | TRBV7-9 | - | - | CASSLEWGHDEKLFF | TGTGCCAGCAGCTTAGAATGGGGGCACGATGAAAAACTGTTTTTT
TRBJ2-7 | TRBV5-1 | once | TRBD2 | CASSLGGGNEQYF | TGCGCCAGCAGCTTGGGCGGGGGGAACGAGCAGTACTTC
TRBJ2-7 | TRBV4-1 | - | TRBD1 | CASSQGEGASGLSYEQYF | TGCGCCAGCAGCCAAGGTGAGGGGGCAAGCGGCCTCTCCTACGAGCAGTACTTC
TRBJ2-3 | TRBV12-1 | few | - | CASSPPAPPGQCLSFRTDTQYF | TGTGCCAGCAGCCCCCCAGCCCCTCCGGGACAGTGCCTGAGCTTCCGCACAGATACGCAGTATTTT
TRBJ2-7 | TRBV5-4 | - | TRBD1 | CASSPRQGTYEQYF | TGTGCCAGCAGCCCTAGACAGGGGACCTACGAGCAGTACTTC
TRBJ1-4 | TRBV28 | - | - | CASSYGGNNEKLFF | TGTGCCAGCAGTTACGGGGGGAATAATGAAAAACTGTTTTTT
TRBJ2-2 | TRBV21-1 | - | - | CARGTQDSSNTGELFF | TGTGCCAGAGGAACCCAGGACAGCTCGAACACCGGGGAGCTGTTTTTT
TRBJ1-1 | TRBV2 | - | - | CASSESPTMNTEAFF | TGTGCCAGCAGTGAATCGCCGACTATGAACACTGAAGCTTTCTTT
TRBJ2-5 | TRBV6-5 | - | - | CASTPQGGGETQYF | TGTGCCAGCACCCCTCAGGGGGGAGGAGAGACCCAGTACTTC
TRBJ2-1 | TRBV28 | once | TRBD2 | CASSPGLAGNNEQFF | TGTGCCAGCAGCCCTGGACTAGCGGGAAACAATGAGCAGTTCTTC
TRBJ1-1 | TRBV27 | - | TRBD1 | CASRQGGTEAFF | TGTGCCAGCAGACAGGGGGGCACTGAAGCTTTCTTT
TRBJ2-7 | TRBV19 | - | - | CASSIGQGGYEQYF | TGTGCCAGTAGTATAGGACAGGGAGGCTACGAGCAGTACTTC
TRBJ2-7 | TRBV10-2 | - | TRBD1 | CASGTGYYEQYF | TGCGCCAGCGGGACAGGGTACTACGAGCAGTACTTC
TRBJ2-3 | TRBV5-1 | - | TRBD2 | CASSPGLAGYTQYF | TGCGCCAGCAGCCCGGGACTAGCGGGTTATACGCAGTATTTT
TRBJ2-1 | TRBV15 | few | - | CATSRVGASDRNEQFF | TGTGCCACCAGCAGAGTTGGGGCTAGCGATCGGAATGAGCAGTTCTTC
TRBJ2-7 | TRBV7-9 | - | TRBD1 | CASSWPGTGNEQYF | TGTGCCAGCAGCTGGCCCGGGACAGGGAACGAGCAGTACTTC
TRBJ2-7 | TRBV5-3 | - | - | CARSDDSGYEQYF | TGTGCCAGAAGCGACGACTCGGGCTACGAGCAGTACTTC